This TCR beta chain derives from a study of cytomegalovirus exposure and HLA in healthy donors (dated by TCRdb to 2016 to 2017). In terms of the full investigation: In an earlier analysis of under 750 of the donors, 276 Gb of sequence data and 90 million to 120 million unique TCR beta sequences from 180 million or so T cells were reported. An early release that covered more than 550 HLA-typed donors contained approximately 300 gigabases of sequencing data and tens of millions of unique TCR sequences. The genetic ancestry cluster associated with self-reported Caucasian donors included 81% of the roughly 380 genotyped donors. The aim of the study was to test whether cataloging public T cell receptors could identify signatures of past pathogen exposure. The study profiled the T cell repertoires of approximately 700 subjects by immunosequencing and related them to cytomegalovirus serostatus. In addition to the first cohort of 666 subjects, a separate validation cohort of approximately 120 different subjects was used. The study combined high-throughput TCR immunosequencing, statistical association of individual TCRs with disease status, and machine learning to predict cytomegalovirus infection status. A later analysis re-examined previously published TCR beta repertoires from roughly 650 donors and added high-resolution HLA genotyping to investigate patterns of TCR occurrence. The later analysis used no new phenotypic data to find candidate immune exposures, relying instead on TCR beta sequences and their occurrence across donors. An earlier analysis of around 640 of the donors used high-throughput TCR beta sequencing to judge whether each TCR beta V gene segment behaved as functional or pseudogenic. Alongside the repertoire data, information on donor age, sex, ethnicity and CMV serostatus was compiled. Genome-wide SNP genotypes for about three fifths of the 666 donors were used in a later genetic analysis, which treated that subset as a discovery cohort. Every repertoire in the discovery cohort had been generated on one and the same sequencing platform. Class I and class II HLA loci were covered by the typing at four-digit resolution. The number of donors typed differed by locus, with 629-630 for A, B, C, DRB1 and DQB1, over 500 for DQA1, 600 to 610 for DPA1, and under 490 for DPB1. Because of strong linkage in the cohort, roughly five DR-DQ haplotypes were treated as single units for association and clustering. Across 300 to 400 genotyped donors of the cohort, an average of about 240,000 unique TCR beta nucleotide sequences per donor were sequenced, and 15% to 20% of those sequences were non-productive. General conclusions and limits of the study: In both the original and validation cohorts, the classifier was reported to diagnose cytomegalovirus status with high specificity and sensitivity. In a later analysis, TCR association rates were found to vary across HLA loci, with the most associated TCRs seen for DRB1 alleles and the fewest for HLA-C alleles. Immune exposure information for the cohort was limited to CMV serostatus. A further reported finding was that TCR beta sequences accurately predicted the HLA-A and HLA-B alleles for most subjects in the first cohort. In a later analysis, HLA-associated TCR beta chains showed more clonal expansion and lower generation probabilities than non-associated chains that were equally common. The presence/absence analyses assumed that sequencing depth was roughly uniform across donors, and that assumption may not be true. Because some donors lacked HLA typing at each locus, the association tests relied only on the typed subset. The cohort was sequenced for TCR beta chains only, and without alpha or paired-chain data the features that could be detected were limited. Three of the identified cytomegalovirus-associated TCR beta chains were confirmed in vitro to be specific for cytomegalovirus antigens. Most TCR sequences were seen in very few donors, while some public TCRs were found in many individuals. Linkage disequilibrium might explain the correlated functional status among segregating V segments, but an unknown experimental factor could not be ruled out. Broadly in line with IMGT annotations, most TCR beta V segments showed up in productive rearrangements about 87% or about 30% of the time in an earlier analysis of several hundred of the donors. In a later analysis, 16,951 TCR beta sequences were associated with specific HLA alleles at a false discovery rate of 0.05. Because counts were too low, about 18 rarely observed V segments, including chromosome 9 orphons, were left out of the earlier analysis of approximately 580 of the donors. V-gene and J-gene trimming of TCR beta chains was associated with a missense DCLRE1C variant in a later genetic analysis, and the association was replicated in an independent cohort. Assigning TCR associations to individual alleles was difficult when HLA alleles, especially DR and DQ, strongly co-occurred. A later analysis reported that several top co-occurrence clusters appeared linked to parvovirus B19, influenza, CMV and Epstein-Barr virus. A later analysis found that most CMV-associated TCR beta chains appeared HLA-restricted, with HLA associations seemingly driven largely by CMV exposure. Some IMGT-functional V segments, including TRBV6-2 and TRBV6-3, could not be told apart with the 87-base-pair reads, so those segments were excluded. A cluster of highly shared sequence variants was judged likely to be a technical artifact of the sequencing pipeline. According to the authors, the approach could potentially be generalized to other disease states and immunological phenotypes. In a later genetic analysis, fewer N-insertions in productive TCRs were reported among donors in an Asian-associated ancestry cluster than the 666-donor mean. In the study, some 160 TCR beta chains were listed as associated with cytomegalovirus.

Library prep was done by the immunoSEQ multiplex PCR assay. A mixture of 60 forward primers for TCR Vbeta segments and 13 reverse primers for TCR Jbeta segments was used in the multiplex PCR. The CDR3 region of rearranged TCR beta genes was amplified from genomic DNA by a multiplex PCR assay. The amplified TCR beta libraries were sequenced on the Illumina HiSeq System as 87-base-pair reads. In the paper's pipeline: A later analysis counted tens of millions of unique TCR beta chains across the 666 repertoires, and some 11 million of these chains were shared by at least two donors. A nearest-neighbor algorithm error-corrected the raw reads and collapsed the reads into unique sequences, merging closely related sequences to remove PCR and sequencing errors. To assign V, D and J gene segments, CDR3 sequences were aligned to IMGT reference sequences. Each retained sequence needed at least a six-nucleotide match to both a V gene segment and a J gene segment. A rearrangement was called productive if the CDR3 had no stop codons and remained in frame with V and J, and every other rearrangement was called non-productive. Following IMGT convention, CDR3 was defined as the stretch from the second conserved V-encoded cysteine up to the conserved J-encoded phenylalanine. The earlier analysis of roughly 590 of the donors excluded sequences that lacked an unambiguous match to a single V gene segment. In an earlier analysis of a few hundred of the donors, V segments were called functional above 56.7% productive rearrangements and were called segregating when the between-donor standard deviation exceeded 5%. A statistical classification framework was built to diagnose cytomegalovirus status from the catalog of TCR beta chain sequences. In a later analysis, V and J genes were assigned by comparing TCR nucleotide sequences against IMGT/GENE-DB human TR gene sequences. In a later analysis, CDR3 sequences and most-parsimonious VDJ recombination scenarios were assigned using the TCRdist pipeline. In a later analysis, every TCR beta chain was defined by the combination of its CDR3 amino acid sequence and its V-gene family, and reads without a unique V-gene family were dropped. In a later analysis, approximately 640 highly shared, low-generation-probability nucleotide sequences were removed to address suspected cross-contamination and a sequencing artifact. For each public chain, a later analysis derived a clonal expansion index from normalized ranks of inferred template counts within each repertoire. In a later analysis, generation probabilities were computed using a VDJ recombination model fitted to out-of-frame rearrangements, and the results were checked against IGoR. A later analysis scored TCR-TCR, TCR-HLA and TCR-CMV co-occurrence with hypergeometric tests, applying a repertoire-size bias correction to TCR pairs. False discovery rates were estimated in a later analysis by permuting HLA or CMV assignments 20 times. In a later analysis, co-occurring TCRs were grouped with DBSCAN, and TCRdist sequence similarity was added when clustering was performed within HLA-allele-positive subsets. Repertoires with fewer than 30,000 or more than 120,000 public chains were left out of co-occurrence clustering, as were five repertoires with anomalous nucleotide sharing. TCRdb limited this immuneACCESS table to in-frame rearrangements with V and J called. A share of clones is missing; checked studies link under half to unresolved V genes, and the rest is unexplained. Clone size and V and J calls were adopted from that table, with D and trimming inferred from the DNA. Recorded for this sample are 210,000 or so clones; about four fifths of them occurred a single time. Roughly a tenth of the sample comes from the top ten.

The cohort comprised 710 or so healthy bone marrow donors. Cohort members were all nominally healthy when sampled, although unrecorded immune exposures were likely present. The donor was CMV seropositive and was included in the group of some 290 seropositive cohort members. A peripheral blood sample was collected from each donor, and TCR beta sequencing was performed on peripheral blood mononuclear cells. Genomic DNA was extracted from the blood cell samples with the Qiagen DNeasy Blood Extraction Kit. V loses 1 base of germline sequence and J loses 3 bases, and the interval between the two ends is 9 bases. CDR1 SGHTA and CDR2 FQGTGA were looked up in the germline V gene. Taken from cysteine to phenylalanine, the CDR3 has 14 residues. Kept here is only the CDR3 DNA, which spans 42 bases and is read in frame from base 1. As regards this clone: It lacks a known antigen. Base qualities are missing; no much larger clone stands one base away.

Specimen: PBMCs. Here the chain combines TRBV7-3 and TRBJ1-1, with TRBD1 as a weak D call on 5 bases. The TCR sequence derives from a woman aged 45 to 65 in good health and CMV-seropositive. In nucleotide form, the sequence is TGTGCCAGCAGCTTAAGTGGGGGGGACACTGAAGCTTTCTTT. This codes for CASSLSGGDTEAFF.